This note documents a single T cell receptor beta chain sequence. Methods used by the authors: Amplification of reference gene primers was used by the study to estimate nucleated cell counts. Profiling relied on immunoSEQ multiplex PCR, and the TCRdb table lists in-frame clones only, not all of them. V, J and clone size were drawn from that table, and D and trimming were deduced from the DNA. This sample yields some 350,000 clones, of which about 90% are seen a single time; about 5% belongs to the top ten. The sample originates from a study of blood T cell repertoires in COVID-19. Study at large: COVID-19 samples from acute and convalescent phases originated in the United States, Italy and Spain. Sources were T cells, B-cell-depleted T cells, or PBMCs; the material itself was cDNA or gDNA.

Individuals drawn from 24 US areas were roughly 18 to 89 years old. The CDR3 consists of 15 residues. The V end was cut by 0 bases, the J end by 5 bases, with 11 bases between. Germline CDR1 MNHEY, CDR2 SVGAGI. Sequencing used PBMCs or T cells enriched from blood (not recorded which). The source of this sequence is a man younger than 40 who had recovered from COVID-19. This rearrangement joins TRBV6-5 to TRBJ2-1, with D possibly matching TRBD1 (5 bases). The CDR3 spells CASSYSPRGDNEQFF. Here the CDR3 DNA reads TGTGCCAGCAGTTACTCTCCAAGGGGCGACAATGAGCAGTTCTTC.